The T cell receptor (beta chain) under discussion was sequenced for a study of OX40 agonist ivuxolimab in advanced cancers. Study overall: Earlier anti-PD-1, anti-PD-L1 or anti-CTLA-4 therapy was permitted; around 40% had received some.

Some clones are missing from TCRdb's copy, which holds only in-frame ones; the method was immunoSEQ multiplex PCR. This table has approximately 82,000 clones, roughly 92% appearing once. General study points: Average numbers of expanded clones were greater in CD8+ T cells than in CD4+.

Turning to this clone: What it binds is unknown.

V lost 3 bases and J 3 bases, leaving 8 bases between the germline ends. The CDR3 extends over 13 amino acids. Germline V gene lookup returns CDR1 LNHDA and CDR2 SQIVND (reference sequence). Sequences were derived from CD4+ or CD8+ T cells sorted from blood, sampled in a trial of the OX40 agonist ivuxolimab. The receptor was isolated from an adult with an advanced solid tumor such as melanoma, head and neck, liver or kidney cancer. The chain uses TRBV19 and TRBJ1-1; weak D call: TRBD1 (6 bases). The CDR3 sequence: CASSIDRYTEAFF. CDR3 nucleotides: TGTGCCAGTAGTATCGACAGGTACACTGAAGCTTTCTTT.